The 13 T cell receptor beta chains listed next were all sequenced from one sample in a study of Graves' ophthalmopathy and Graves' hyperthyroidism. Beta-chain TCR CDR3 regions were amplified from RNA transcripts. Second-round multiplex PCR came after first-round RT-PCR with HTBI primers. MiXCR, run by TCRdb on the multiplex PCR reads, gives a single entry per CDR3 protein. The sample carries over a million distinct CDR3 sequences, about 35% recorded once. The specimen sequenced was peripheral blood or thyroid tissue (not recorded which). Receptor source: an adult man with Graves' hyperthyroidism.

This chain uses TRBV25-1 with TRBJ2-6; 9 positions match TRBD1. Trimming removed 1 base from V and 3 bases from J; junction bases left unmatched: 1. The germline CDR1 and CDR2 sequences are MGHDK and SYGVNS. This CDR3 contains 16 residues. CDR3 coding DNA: TGTGCCAGCAGTGAATGGGACAGGGATGGGGCCAACGTCCTGACTTTC. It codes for CASSEWDRDGANVLTF.

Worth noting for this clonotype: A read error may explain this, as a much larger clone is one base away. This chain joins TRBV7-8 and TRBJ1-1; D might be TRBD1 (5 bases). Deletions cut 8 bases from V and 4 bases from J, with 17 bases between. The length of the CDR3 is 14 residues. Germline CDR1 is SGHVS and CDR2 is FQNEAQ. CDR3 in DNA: TGTGCCAGCGAACCGGCAGGGAGGAGCACTGAAGCTTTCTTT. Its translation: CASEPAGRSTEAFF.

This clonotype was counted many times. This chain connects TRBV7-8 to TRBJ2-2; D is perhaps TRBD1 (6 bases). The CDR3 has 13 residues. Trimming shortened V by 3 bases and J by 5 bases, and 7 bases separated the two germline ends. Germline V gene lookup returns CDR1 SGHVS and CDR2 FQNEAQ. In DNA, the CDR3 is TGTGCCAGCAGCTTTACAGGGACCGGGGAGCTGTTTTTT. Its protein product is CASSFTGTGELFF.

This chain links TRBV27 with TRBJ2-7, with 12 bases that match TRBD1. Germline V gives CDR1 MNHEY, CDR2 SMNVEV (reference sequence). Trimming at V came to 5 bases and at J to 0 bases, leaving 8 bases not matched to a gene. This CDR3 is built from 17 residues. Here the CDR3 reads CASSGGQGAISSYEQYF. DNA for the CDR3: TGTGCCAGCAGTGGGGGACAGGGGGCTATCAGCTCCTACGAGCAGTACTTC.

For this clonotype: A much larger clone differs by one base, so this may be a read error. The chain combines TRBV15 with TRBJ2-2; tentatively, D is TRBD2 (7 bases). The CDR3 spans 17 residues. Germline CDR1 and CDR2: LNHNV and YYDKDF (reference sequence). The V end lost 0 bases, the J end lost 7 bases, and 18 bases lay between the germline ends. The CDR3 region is CATSRDRRGAYNGELFF. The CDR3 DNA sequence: TGTGCCACCAGCAGAGACCGCCGGGGGGCCTACAACGGGGAGCTGTTTTTT.

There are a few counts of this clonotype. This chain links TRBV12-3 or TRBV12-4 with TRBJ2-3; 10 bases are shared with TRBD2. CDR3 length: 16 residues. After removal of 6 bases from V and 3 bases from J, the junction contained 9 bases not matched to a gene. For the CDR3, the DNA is TGTGCCAGCAGCTGGATCGGGACTAGCGCGACAGATACGCAGTATTTT. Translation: CASSWIGTSATDTQYF.

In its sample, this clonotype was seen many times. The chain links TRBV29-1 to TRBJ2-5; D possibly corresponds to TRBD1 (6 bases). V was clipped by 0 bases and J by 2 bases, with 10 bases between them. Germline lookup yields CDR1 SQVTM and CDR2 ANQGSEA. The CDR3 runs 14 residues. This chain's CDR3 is CSVEDRGVQETQYF. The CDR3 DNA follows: TGCAGCGTTGAAGACAGGGGAGTTCAAGAGACCCAGTACTTC.

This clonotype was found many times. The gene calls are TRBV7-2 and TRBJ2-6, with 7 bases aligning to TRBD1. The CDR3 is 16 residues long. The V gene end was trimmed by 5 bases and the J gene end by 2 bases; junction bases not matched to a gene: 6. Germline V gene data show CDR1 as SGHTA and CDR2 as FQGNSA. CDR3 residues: CASSPRTGAGANVLTF. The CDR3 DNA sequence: TGTGCCAGCAGCCCACGGACAGGCGCTGGGGCCAACGTCCTGACTTTC.

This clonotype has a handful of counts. The CDR3 coding sequence is TGTGCCAGCTGCGGACAGGGGCCCTACGAGCAGTACTTC. It codes for CASCGQGPYEQYF. The chain combines TRBV6-2 or TRBV6-3 with TRBJ2-7, with TRBD1 matching 9 bases. CDR3 length: 13 residues. Germline V gene data show CDR1 as MNHEY and CDR2 as SVGEGT. V gave up 8 bases and J gave up 2 bases; unmatched junction bases: 4.

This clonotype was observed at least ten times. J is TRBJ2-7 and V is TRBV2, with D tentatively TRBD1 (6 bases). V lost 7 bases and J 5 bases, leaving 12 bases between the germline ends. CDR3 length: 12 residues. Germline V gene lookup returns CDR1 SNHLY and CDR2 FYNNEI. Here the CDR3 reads CASTDSFNEQYF. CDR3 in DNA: TGTGCCAGCACGGACAGCTTCAACGAGCAGTACTTC.

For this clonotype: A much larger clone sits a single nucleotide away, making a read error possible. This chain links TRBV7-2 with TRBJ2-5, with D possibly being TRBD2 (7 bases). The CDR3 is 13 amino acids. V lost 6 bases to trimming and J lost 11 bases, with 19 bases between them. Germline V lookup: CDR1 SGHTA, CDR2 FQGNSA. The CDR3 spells CASSPGGTTGQYF. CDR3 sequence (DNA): TGTGCCAGCAGTCCCGGGGGGACAACCGGGCAGTACTTC.

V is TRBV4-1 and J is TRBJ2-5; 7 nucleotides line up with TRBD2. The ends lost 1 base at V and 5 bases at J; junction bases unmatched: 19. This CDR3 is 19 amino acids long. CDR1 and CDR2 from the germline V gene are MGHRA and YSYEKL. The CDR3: CASSQGDPPTLVGGETQYF. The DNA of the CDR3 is TGCGCCAGCAGCCAAGGGGACCCCCCGACGCTAGTCGGGGGGGAGACCCAGTACTTC.

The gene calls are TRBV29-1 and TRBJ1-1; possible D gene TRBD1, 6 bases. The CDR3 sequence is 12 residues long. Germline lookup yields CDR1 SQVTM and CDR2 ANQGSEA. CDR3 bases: TGCAGTCCTAACAGGGCTTGGGTGCAAGCTTTCTTT. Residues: CSPNRAWVQAFF.